A selection of T cell receptor beta chains follows, all from one sample in a study of early T cells in non-severe SARS-CoV-2 infection. TCRdb independently ran MiXCR on the 5' RACE reads; one entry per CDR3 protein. The sample includes over 85,000 distinct CDR3 sequences, around 13% seen only once; the top ten take approximately 6.4%. Sequences were obtained from whole blood. Source of these receptors: an adult who was a healthcare worker with PCR-confirmed SARS-CoV-2 infection or an uninfected control (not recorded which). Both conserved end residues are trimmed from each CDR3.

V gene	J gene	CDR3 length	CDR3 protein
TRBV20-1	TRBJ2-3	12	SAREKGPTDTQY
TRBV27	TRBJ2-7	13	ASSTLLEGLYEQY
TRBV6-1	TRBJ2-7	11	ASLKQGSYEQY
TRBV6-6	TRBJ1-4	12	ASRATSTNEKLF
TRBV5-1	TRBJ2-7	12	ASSPLGGTDEQY
TRBV12-3/TRBV12-4	TRBJ2-3	14	ASSPRSTGLGDTQY
TRBV28	TRBJ2-7	10	ASSLKPYEQY
TRBV29-1	TRBJ2-5	12	SVEEDEGVGTQY
TRBV7-2	TRBJ2-5	10	ASSSRKETQY
TRBV9	TRBJ2-1	10	ASSVDSNEQF